Presented here are 12 T cell receptor beta chains from one specimen sequenced in a study of shared clonotypes between healthy human individuals. TCRdb's copy holds only in-frame clones and misses some; the assay was immunoSEQ multiplex PCR. The sample carries about 1.5 million clones, 95% to 99% recorded once. The sample was naive CD4+ T cells sorted from blood. Indicated subset: CD45RA+ positively selected. These receptors were obtained from a man aged 30-40 years in good health.

The chain employs TRBV28 and TRBJ1-5; possible D gene TRBD1, 6 bases. The CDR3 length is 16 residues. Deletions cut 8 bases from V and 1 base from J, with 18 bases between. CDR1 is MDHEN and CDR2 is SYDVKM in the germline V gene. Written as DNA, the CDR3 is TGTGCCAGCCGCTACGGACCCAGGGGAAGCAATCAGCCCCAGCATTTT. It translates to CASRYGPRGSNQPQHF.

This chain links TRBV18 with TRBJ2-3; the D gene is possibly TRBD2 (6 bases). Germline V CDR1 and CDR2: KGHSH, LQKENI. With 3 bases removed from V and 0 bases from J, the gap between germline ends came to 16 bases. CDR3 length: 17 amino acids. CDR3 sequence: CASSPLPAGTSTDTQYF. The CDR3 DNA reads as TGTGCCAGCTCACCGTTACCAGCGGGTACTAGCACAGATACGCAGTATTTT.

V gene TRBV4-1 combines with J gene TRBJ2-5, with unresolved D. Trimming left V 4 bases short and J 1 base short, with 7 bases between. The CDR3 has 13 residues. From germline, CDR1 is MGHRA and CDR2 YSYEKL. The CDR3, as DNA: TGCGCCAGCAGCCTCACCTTCCAAGAGACCCAGTACTTC. It specifies CASSLTFQETQYF.

The chain is built from TRBV29-1 and TRBJ2-1; D not resolved. Trimming took 1 base from V and 0 from J, leaving 7 bases between them. The CDR3 loop spans 14 amino acids. CDR1 is SQVTM and CDR2 is ANQGSEA in the germline V gene. The CDR3 is CSVEGVSSYNEQFF. CDR3 bases: TGCAGCGTTGAAGGAGTAAGCTCCTACAATGAGCAGTTCTTC.

The chain links TRBV11-3 to TRBJ2-5; D gene unclear. V lost 5 bases and J lost 7, with 11 bases in between. The CDR3 totals 12 residues. Germline V gives CDR1 SGHNT, CDR2 YENEEA. CDR3 sequence: CASSHGPRTQYF. The CDR3 DNA follows: TGTGCCAGCAGCCACGGGCCCCGGACCCAGTACTTC.

The V and J genes are TRBV5-5 and TRBJ2-7; D ambiguous. Germline CDR1 SGHKS, CDR2 YYEKEE (reference sequence). The CDR3 consists of 15 residues. The V end lost 2 bases, the J end lost 2 bases, and 14 bases lay between the germline ends. CDR3 sequence (DNA): TGTGCCAGCAGCTTAAATGTCGTGGTACCCTACGAGCAGTACTTC. Translating it yields CASSLNVVVPYEQYF.

Concerning this clone itself: This same CDR3 is encoded by further DNA sequences in the sample. The chain couples TRBV5-5 to TRBJ2-7; 7 bases align to TRBD1. Germline values: CDR1 SGHKS, CDR2 YYEKEE (reference sequence). CDR3 length: 14 residues. With V trimmed by 0 bases and J by 2 bases, 2 bases remained unmatched. Written as DNA, the CDR3 is TGTGCCAGCAGCTTGGGACAGGGCCCCTACGAGCAGTACTTC. Protein sequence: CASSLGQGPYEQYF.

The chain links TRBV28 to TRBJ2-5; TRBD2 aligns across 9 bases. Trimming took 6 bases from V and 5 from J; bases not matched to a gene: 10. The CDR3 has 15 residues. Germline CDR1 MDHEN, CDR2 SYDVKM. DNA for the CDR3: TGTGCCAGCAGCCCTCGGATTAGCGGGAGTGAGACCCAGTACTTC. Translation gives CASSPRISGSETQYF.

The V call is TRBV18, the J call TRBJ1-1; D ambiguous. Germline values: CDR1 KGHSH, CDR2 LQKENI. The V end was cut by 4 bases, the J end by 0 bases, with 15 bases between. The CDR3 totals 16 residues. The CDR3 sequence is CASSLIQDTMNTEAFF. In DNA form, the CDR3 reads TGTGCCAGCTCACTGATCCAGGATACCATGAACACTGAAGCTTTCTTT.

CDR3 DNA sequence: TGTGCCAGCAGTTTATCCCCCGGGACAGGGGGGGACACCTTC. Protein product: CASSLSPGTGGDTF. V is TRBV28 and J is TRBJ1-2; 11 bases map to TRBD1. CDR1 is MDHEN and CDR2 is SYDVKM in the germline V gene. Trimming removed 1 base from V and 12 bases from J; junction bases left unmatched: 7. The CDR3 sequence is 14 residues long.

The chain has TRBV7-9 and TRBJ2-6; D not certain. The CDR3 totals 15 residues. Per the germline V gene, CDR1 is SEHNR and CDR2 is FQNEAQ (reference sequence). Trimming took 5 bases from V and 1 from J, leaving 9 bases between them. CDR3 DNA: TGTGCCAGCAGCGACCGGTTTTCTGGGGCCAACGTCCTGACTTTC. Amino acid sequence: CASSDRFSGANVLTF. Looking up the rest from reference TRBV7-9 and TRBJ2-6 gives the full variable domain: DTGVSQNPRHKITKRGQNVTFRCDPISEHNRLYWYRQTLGQGPEFLTYFQNEAQLEKSRLLSDRFSAERPKGSFSTLEIQRTEQGDSAMYLCASSDRFSGANVLTFGAGSRLTVL.

This chain connects TRBV27 to TRBJ2-4; no reliable D call. V lost 5 bases, J lost 2 bases, and 7 bases lay in between. Germline CDR1 is MNHEY and CDR2 is SMNVEV (reference sequence). The CDR3 consists of 13 residues. CDR3 protein: CASSPPSKNIQYF. CDR3 sequence (DNA): TGTGCCAGCAGTCCTCCCTCCAAAAACATTCAGTACTTC.